Listed below are T cell receptor beta chains from one sample, sequenced in a study of blood T cell repertoires in COVID-19. Only in-frame clones appear in the TCRdb table, and some are missing; sequencing was by immunoSEQ multiplex PCR. The sample shows roughly 100,000 clones, 86% of them seen only once. Specimen: peripheral blood. These receptors originate from a human donor in a cohort sampled during active COVID-19. Each CDR3 is given with its conserved first and last residue. The D gene is left open where the match is weak. Some rows mark clone size as missing; the rest say once, few, many or name a class of expanded clone.

CDR3nt: TGTGCCAGCAGATCCCTAGCGGGAGGGCTAGACGAGCAGTACTTC
CDR3aa: CASRSLAGGLDEQYF
j_gene: TRBJ2-7
d_gene: TRBD2
abundance: .
v_gene: TRBV7-9

CDR3nt: TGTGCCAGCGCTGGGGGGACAGACAATCAGCCCCAGCATTTT
CDR3aa: CASAGGTDNQPQHF
j_gene: TRBJ1-5
d_gene: TRBD1
abundance: .
v_gene: TRBV7-9

CDR3nt: TGTGCCAGCAGCCATGCCAGGGTTTCTTATAATTCACCCCTCCACTTT
CDR3aa: CASSHARVSYNSPLHF
j_gene: TRBJ1-6
d_gene: .
abundance: .
v_gene: TRBV3-1/TRBV3-2

CDR3nt: TGTGCCAGCAGCCAAGGACAGGGGAGCTCCTACGAGCAGTACTTC
CDR3aa: CASSQGQGSSYEQYF
j_gene: TRBJ2-7
d_gene: TRBD1
abundance: .
v_gene: TRBV4-2

CDR3nt: TGTGCCAGCAGCATGGGACAGAACTATGGCTACACCTTC
CDR3aa: CASSMGQNYGYTF
j_gene: TRBJ1-2
d_gene: TRBD1
abundance: .
v_gene: TRBV7-2

CDR3nt: TGTGCCAGCAGCCCGAGGGCAGTAAGCTCTGGAAACACCATATATTTT
CDR3aa: CASSPRAVSSGNTIYF
j_gene: TRBJ1-3
d_gene: .
abundance: .
v_gene: TRBV7-2

CDR3nt: TGTGCCAGCAGCAAGACTAGCGGGAGTACAGATACGCAGTATTTT
CDR3aa: CASSKTSGSTDTQYF
j_gene: TRBJ2-3
d_gene: TRBD2
abundance: .
v_gene: TRBV5-4

CDR3nt: TGTGCCAGCAGGCCCGACAGACAAGAGACCCAGTACTTC
CDR3aa: CASRPDRQETQYF
j_gene: TRBJ2-5
d_gene: .
abundance: .
v_gene: TRBV2

CDR3nt: TGCGCCAGCAGCTTGAGTCTAGCGGGAACCTACGAGCAGTACTTC
CDR3aa: CASSLSLAGTYEQYF
j_gene: TRBJ2-7
d_gene: TRBD2
abundance: .
v_gene: TRBV5-1

CDR3nt: TGTGCCAGCAGTTACTCGGCAGGAAATGAGCAGTTCTTC
CDR3aa: CASSYSAGNEQFF
j_gene: TRBJ2-1
d_gene: .
abundance: .
v_gene: TRBV6-6

CDR3nt: TGTGCCAGCAGTGCCCTGTTCCGGGACAGCGGCGGAGATGAGCAGTTCTTC
CDR3aa: CASSALFRDSGGDEQFF
j_gene: TRBJ2-1
d_gene: TRBD1
abundance: few
v_gene: TRBV2

CDR3nt: TGCAGCGCAGGGCCTTACACTGAGGCTTTCTTT
CDR3aa: CSAGPYTEAFF
j_gene: TRBJ1-1
d_gene: .
abundance: .
v_gene: TRBV20-1

CDR3nt: TGTGCCAGCAGTTCGGACACCTACACAGATACGCAGTATTTT
CDR3aa: CASSSDTYTDTQYF
j_gene: TRBJ2-3
d_gene: .
abundance: .
v_gene: TRBV7-9

CDR3nt: TGTGCCAGCAGAGCGACAGGGACTGGAAACACCATATATTTT
CDR3aa: CASRATGTGNTIYF
j_gene: TRBJ1-3
d_gene: TRBD1
abundance: .
v_gene: TRBV11-2

CDR3nt: TGTGCCAGCAGTCGACTAGCGGGAGATGACTCGGGCACCGGGGAGCTGTTTTTT
CDR3aa: CASSRLAGDDSGTGELFF
j_gene: TRBJ2-2
d_gene: TRBD2
abundance: once
v_gene: TRBV7-8

CDR3nt: TGTGCCAGTAGTATAAGGGCAGGGGGGAACACCGGGGAGCTGTTTTTT
CDR3aa: CASSIRAGGNTGELFF
j_gene: TRBJ2-2
d_gene: TRBD1
abundance: .
v_gene: TRBV19

CDR3nt: TGTGCCAGCAGCGTAGCTACGAGGACTAGCTCCTACAATGAGCAGTTCTTC
CDR3aa: CASSVATRTSSYNEQFF
j_gene: TRBJ2-1
d_gene: TRBD2
abundance: .
v_gene: TRBV9

CDR3nt: TGTGCCAGCAGCCTCGCAGCGGAGACCCAGTACTTC
CDR3aa: CASSLAAETQYF
j_gene: TRBJ2-5
d_gene: .
abundance: .
v_gene: TRBV7-9

CDR3nt: TGCGCCAGCAGCCAAGACCCAAGACTAGCGGGAGGGATCGGGGAGCTGTTTTTT
CDR3aa: CASSQDPRLAGGIGELFF
j_gene: TRBJ2-2
d_gene: TRBD2
abundance: .
v_gene: TRBV4-1

CDR3nt: TGTGCCAGCAGTTTATCACTAGCGGGAGGGGGAGAGACCCAGTACTTC
CDR3aa: CASSLSLAGGGETQYF
j_gene: TRBJ2-5
d_gene: TRBD2
abundance: .
v_gene: TRBV28

CDR3nt: TGTGCCAGCTCACCACCCGGGAGGCCCTACGAGCAGTACTTC
CDR3aa: CASSPPGRPYEQYF
j_gene: TRBJ2-7
d_gene: TRBD2
abundance: .
v_gene: TRBV18

CDR3nt: TGTGCCACCAGTGACAAAAGCGGGGCACGAAACAATGAGCAGTTCTTC
CDR3aa: CATSDKSGARNNEQFF
j_gene: TRBJ2-1
d_gene: TRBD2
abundance: .
v_gene: TRBV24-1

CDR3nt: TGTGCCAGCAACCTAGGGGGAGCTTACGAGCAGTACTTC
CDR3aa: CASNLGGAYEQYF
j_gene: TRBJ2-7
d_gene: .
abundance: .
v_gene: TRBV6-5

CDR3nt: TGTGCCAGCAGTGAAGGCAGTTGGGGCTACACCTTC
CDR3aa: CASSEGSWGYTF
j_gene: TRBJ1-2
d_gene: .
abundance: .
v_gene: TRBV6-1

CDR3nt: TGTGCCAGCAGCTTATCCGGACAGCATAATTCACCCCTCCACTTT
CDR3aa: CASSLSGQHNSPLHF
j_gene: TRBJ1-6
d_gene: .
abundance: .
v_gene: TRBV11-2

CDR3nt: TGTGCCAGCAGCGTAGATGTGGGGGCCACAGATACGCAGTATTTT
CDR3aa: CASSVDVGATDTQYF
j_gene: TRBJ2-3
d_gene: .
abundance: .
v_gene: TRBV9

CDR3nt: TGTGCCAGCGGAGGTCCTGGGGCCAACGTCCTGACTTTC
CDR3aa: CASGGPGANVLTF
j_gene: TRBJ2-6
d_gene: .
abundance: many
v_gene: TRBV7-8

CDR3nt: TGTGCCAGTAGTATCGGGACAGGGGTCTATGGCTACACCTTC
CDR3aa: CASSIGTGVYGYTF
j_gene: TRBJ1-2
d_gene: TRBD1
abundance: once
v_gene: TRBV19

CDR3nt: TGTGCCAGCAGCTTGGGGGCCGGGGTAGAGCCCCAGCATTTT
CDR3aa: CASSLGAGVEPQHF
j_gene: TRBJ1-5
d_gene: .
abundance: few
v_gene: TRBV5-5

CDR3nt: TGTGCCAGCAGCATAGTAGCGGCTAATTCACCCCTCCACTTT
CDR3aa: CASSIVAANSPLHF
j_gene: TRBJ1-6
d_gene: .
abundance: .
v_gene: TRBV28

CDR3nt: TGTGCCAGCAGCTTAGTCGGACATACCGCGAAAGAGACCCAGTACTTC
CDR3aa: CASSLVGHTAKETQYF
j_gene: TRBJ2-5
d_gene: .
abundance: .
v_gene: TRBV7-9

CDR3nt: TGTGCCAGCAGTGAACGGGGAGACACCTACGAGCAGTACTTC
CDR3aa: CASSERGDTYEQYF
j_gene: TRBJ2-7
d_gene: .
abundance: .
v_gene: TRBV2

CDR3nt: TGTGCCAGCAGCGCCGACAGGGCCCGGCAGCCCCAGCATTTT
CDR3aa: CASSADRARQPQHF
j_gene: TRBJ1-5
d_gene: TRBD1
abundance: .
v_gene: TRBV2

CDR3nt: TGTGCCATCAGTGATTCAGGGTGGGAAGGCACTGAAGCTTTCTTT
CDR3aa: CAISDSGWEGTEAFF
j_gene: TRBJ1-1
d_gene: .
abundance: once
v_gene: TRBV10-3

CDR3nt: TGTGCCAGCAGTTACTCTAGGGCTCGGGACAGGGACTATGGCTACACCTTC
CDR3aa: CASSYSRARDRDYGYTF
j_gene: TRBJ1-2
d_gene: TRBD1
abundance: .
v_gene: TRBV6-2/TRBV6-3

CDR3nt: TGCGCCAGCAGCCAAGATCAGGGCAGAAATTCACCCCTCCACTTT
CDR3aa: CASSQDQGRNSPLHF
j_gene: TRBJ1-6
d_gene: .
abundance: once
v_gene: TRBV4-1

CDR3nt: TGTGCCAGCAGTCCCCCCGGACTAGCGGCTAGCACAGATACGCAGTATTTT
CDR3aa: CASSPPGLAASTDTQYF
j_gene: TRBJ2-3
d_gene: TRBD2
abundance: .
v_gene: TRBV28

CDR3nt: TGTGCCAGCAGCAAAAGGACTAGCAGCAACTACGAGCAGTACTTC
CDR3aa: CASSKRTSSNYEQYF
j_gene: TRBJ2-7
d_gene: TRBD2
abundance: .
v_gene: TRBV7-2

CDR3nt: TGTGCCATCAGTGAGTCTCCAGGAGAGACCCAGTACTTC
CDR3aa: CAISESPGETQYF
j_gene: TRBJ2-5
d_gene: .
abundance: .
v_gene: TRBV10-3